Shown below are 28 T cell receptor beta chains from a single sample sequenced in a study of cytomegalovirus exposure and HLA in healthy donors. A multiplex PCR was run with 60 Vbeta primers and 13 Jbeta primers. Clones were read by immunoSEQ multiplex PCR, and TCRdb kept only the in-frame ones, dropping some. The table includes roughly 110,000 clones, 80% to 90% detected once. Sequenced sample: PBMCs. The receptor source for this set is a man aged 50 or older in good health and CMV-seronegative.

V is TRBV29-1 and J is TRBJ1-4; D gene uncertain. Trimming took off 5 bases at V and 8 bases at J, with 15 bases between the two ends. The CDR3 contains 13 residues. Germline CDR1 and CDR2: SQVTM and ANQGSEA. The DNA of the CDR3 is TGCAGCGTTTCCAAAGACCCGGGGGAAAAACTGTTTTTT. Translating it yields CSVSKDPGEKLFF.

The table lists this clone with a count of one. The chain joins TRBV30 to TRBJ1-1; D is uncertain. V shed 3 bases and J shed 4 bases, with 12 bases lying between them. CDR3 length: 13 residues. Per germline, CDR1 GTSNPN and CDR2 SVGIG (reference sequence). DNA for the CDR3: TGTGCCTGGAGCGTTCATTCGGGCACTGAAGCTTTCTTT. Translation: CAWSVHSGTEAFF.

The genes are TRBV19 and TRBJ1-1, with 9 positions matching TRBD1. The CDR3 length is 14 residues. V lost 5 bases, J lost 1 base, and 2 bases stayed unmatched. Germline V gives CDR1 LNHDA, CDR2 SQIVND (reference sequence). The CDR3 reads CASSWGQGNTEAFF. The CDR3 nucleotides read TGTGCCAGTAGTTGGGGACAGGGGAACACTGAAGCTTTCTTT.

V usage is TRBV29-1 and J usage is TRBJ1-1; D unresolved. CDR1 is SQVTM, CDR2 ANQGSEA, per germline. V shed 7 bases and J shed 0 bases, with 12 bases lying between them. There are 13 residues in the CDR3. The CDR3 region is CSAPTPMNTEAFF. For the CDR3, the DNA is TGCAGCGCCCCTACGCCAATGAACACTGAAGCTTTCTTT.

As to this clone: Other DNA sequences from this sample encode an identical CDR3 as well. V and J are TRBV30 and TRBJ1-2; D may be TRBD1 (6 bases). The CDR3 has 13 amino acids. The V gene's germline CDR1 is GTSNPN and CDR2 SVGIG (reference sequence). The germline V and J ends were trimmed by 3 bases and 8 bases, with 16 bases remaining between them. CDR3: CAWSGQEGDGYTF. In DNA, the CDR3 is TGTGCCTGGAGCGGCCAAGAGGGGGACGGCTACACCTTC.

The chain is built from TRBV15 and TRBJ1-1; no reliable D call. The CDR3 is 14 residues long. V shed 0 bases and J shed 7 bases, with 12 bases lying between them. The germline CDR1 and CDR2 sequences are LNHNV and YYDKDF (reference sequence). CDR3 protein: CATSRDRSLNEAFF. The DNA for the CDR3 is TGTGCCACCAGCAGAGATCGCAGTTTAAATGAAGCTTTCTTT.

The V and J genes are TRBV25-1 and TRBJ1-2; D possibly corresponds to TRBD1 (6 bases). Germline V gene data show CDR1 as MGHDK and CDR2 as SYGVNS. V lost 3 bases and J 3 bases, leaving 11 bases between the germline ends. The CDR3 spans 14 residues. The DNA of the CDR3 is TGTGCCAGCAGTGACAGGGGTAAGGACTATGGCTACACCTTC. Its protein is CASSDRGKDYGYTF.

V and J are TRBV15 and TRBJ1-2, with D possibly TRBD1 on 6 matching bases. Per the germline V gene, CDR1 is LNHNV and CDR2 is YYDKDF (reference sequence). The CDR3 runs 14 residues. V lost 0 bases and J lost 5, with 10 bases in between. The CDR3 here is CATSRDTTGYGYTF. Here the CDR3 DNA reads TGTGCCACCAGCAGAGATACTACAGGGTATGGCTACACCTTC.

The chain uses TRBV2 and TRBJ2-1; D not resolved. Trimming took 6 bases from V and 2 from J, leaving 11 bases between them. The CDR3 spans 14 residues. Looked up from germline, CDR1 is SNHLY and CDR2 is FYNNEI. CDR3 loop: CASRGRTAYNEQFF. The CDR3 region has the DNA TGTGCCAGCAGAGGTCGAACAGCCTACAATGAGCAGTTCTTC.

The chain uses TRBV2 and TRBJ2-5, with D hard to call. Trimming took 5 bases from V and 1 from J, leaving 2 bases between them. The CDR3 spans 11 residues. Germline assignment: CDR1 SNHLY and CDR2 FYNNEI. The CDR3 region is CASSLQETQYF. CDR3 DNA sequence: TGTGCCAGCAGTCTCCAAGAGACCCAGTACTTC.

The CDR3 region is CASSLEVDQPQHF. The CDR3 nucleotides are TGTGCCAGCAGCTTAGAGGTAGATCAGCCCCAGCATTTT. V gene TRBV7-3 combines with J gene TRBJ1-5; D unclear. V gave up 2 bases and J gave up 5 bases, with 7 bases separating them. Germline V lookup: CDR1 SGHTA, CDR2 FQGTGA. The CDR3 runs 13 residues.

Details on this clone: Its ends do not fully match the called genes, so a read error is possible. The chain combines TRBV7-9 with TRBJ2-7, with TRBD2 matching over 9 bases. This CDR3 is built from 16 residues. The germline V gene has CDR1 SEHNR and CDR2 FQNEAQ (reference sequence). The CDR3 nucleotides are TGTTCCAGCAGCCCGACCGTGACTAGCGGCTCCTACGAGCAGTACTTC. Protein: CSSSPTVTSGSYEQYF.

The V gene is TRBV19, the J gene TRBJ2-3; 7 bases are shared with TRBD2. Germline V gene lookup returns CDR1 LNHDA and CDR2 SQIVND (reference sequence). V shed 1 base, J shed 0 bases, and the junction held 7 bases outside the gene matches. The CDR3 length is 17 residues. The CDR3, as DNA: TGTGCCAGTAGTATAGGGAAACCTAGCGGTAGCACAGATACGCAGTATTTT. Translating it yields CASSIGKPSGSTDTQYF.

This clone came up a few times. The CDR3, as DNA: TGTGCCAGCAGTTTATATCAGAGGATCTTAATGAACACTGAAGCTTTCTTT. This encodes CASSLYQRILMNTEAFF. The V gene is TRBV28, the J gene TRBJ1-1; D ambiguous. Looked up from germline, CDR1 is MDHEN and CDR2 is SYDVKM. This CDR3 comprises 17 residues. Trimming took 1 base from V and 0 from J, leaving 15 bases between them.

This clone is a singleton in its sample. The chain carries TRBV5-8 and TRBJ1-5; maybe TRBD1 (5 bases). Germline V lookup: CDR1 SGHTS, CDR2 YDEGEE. Deletions cut 0 bases from V and 0 bases from J, with 10 bases between. The CDR3 is made up of 16 amino acids. The DNA for the CDR3 is TGTGCCAGCAGCTTGGACAGGCCCTATAGCAATCAGCCCCAGCATTTT. Protein: CASSLDRPYSNQPQHF.

This chain links TRBV6-1 with TRBJ1-3; TRBD1 matches at 8 bases. The V gene end was trimmed by 3 bases and the J gene end by 11 bases; junction bases not matched to a gene: 6. In germline, CDR1 is MNHNS, CDR2 SASEGT. The CDR3 extends over 13 amino acids. The CDR3 bases are TGTGCCAGCAGTGAGCACAGGGGGACGGCCATATATTTT. Translating it yields CASSEHRGTAIYF.

The gene calls are TRBV5-6 and TRBJ1-1; the match to TRBD1 covers 7 bases. J was trimmed by 1 base and V by 2 bases; bases with no gene match: 5. The CDR3 runs 15 residues. Germline V gene data show CDR1 as SGHDT and CDR2 as YYEEEE. In nucleotides, the CDR3 is TGTGCCAGCAGCTTCTATGACAGGGCGAACACTGAAGCTTTCTTT. Encoded protein: CASSFYDRANTEAFF.

The chain combines TRBV30 with TRBJ1-1; weak D call: TRBD1 (6 bases). Per germline, CDR1 GTSNPN and CDR2 SVGIG (reference sequence). The ends were cut back, 1 base at V and 4 bases at J, with 10 bases in the middle. CDR3 length equals 13 residues. The CDR3 here is CAWSDRTATEAFF. The CDR3 DNA reads as TGTGCCTGGAGTGACCGGACAGCCACTGAAGCTTTCTTT.

The chain uses TRBV6-1 and TRBJ2-1; the match to TRBD1 covers 7 bases. This CDR3 is built from 15 residues. V trimming: 6 bases; J trimming: 1 base; junction bases outside the gene matches: 6. Germline V gene lookup returns CDR1 MNHNS and CDR2 SASEGT. This CDR3 reads CASRDRKKSYNEQFF. The CDR3, as DNA: TGTGCCAGCAGGGACAGGAAGAAATCCTACAATGAGCAGTTCTTC.

The V gene is TRBV25-1, the J gene TRBJ1-2, with a possible D match to TRBD1 (5 bases). From germline, CDR1 is MGHDK and CDR2 SYGVNS. The V end lost 4 bases, the J end lost 4 bases, and 16 bases lay between the germline ends. This CDR3 has 15 amino acids. This CDR3 reads CASSVASTDLYGYTF. The CDR3 DNA sequence: TGTGCCAGCAGTGTTGCATCGACAGACCTCTATGGCTACACCTTC.

The V and J genes are TRBV28 and TRBJ1-4; a possible D gene is TRBD1 (6 bases). V lost 6 bases and J 0 bases, leaving 14 bases between the germline ends. The CDR3 runs 16 residues. Germline V gene lookup returns CDR1 MDHEN and CDR2 SYDVKM. This chain's CDR3 is CASSPWGTTTNEKLFF. CDR3 bases: TGTGCCAGCAGCCCATGGGGGACAACAACTAATGAAAAACTGTTTTTT.

The rearrangement joins TRBV7-3 to TRBJ1-1; 9 bases line up with TRBD1. CDR1 is SGHTA, CDR2 FQGTGA, per germline. The CDR3 length is 15 residues. J gave up 7 bases and V 3 bases, and 9 bases lay outside the gene matches. CDR3 loop: CASSFLGTGRSEAFF. CDR3 nucleotide sequence: TGTGCCAGCAGCTTTCTTGGGACAGGGAGGAGTGAAGCTTTCTTT.

The chain has TRBV11-2 and TRBJ1-2; D gene unclear. This CDR3 comprises 11 residues. V lost 2 bases and J lost 10, with 8 bases in between. Germline V CDR1 and CDR2: SGHAT, FQNNGV. CDR3 nucleotides: TGTGCCAGCAGCTTAAGCGGGGACTACACCTTC. This encodes CASSLSGDYTF.

This clone appeared a single time. This chain links TRBV2 with TRBJ2-3; the D gene is possibly TRBD1 (6 bases). The germline V gene encodes CDR1 SNHLY and CDR2 FYNNEI. There are 14 residues in the CDR3. The V end lost 6 bases, the J end lost 4 bases, and 14 bases lay between the germline ends. CDR3 nucleotide sequence: TGTGCCAGCAGGGCCACACAGGGCGCAGATACGCAGTATTTT. It codes for CASRATQGADTQYF.

The chain couples TRBV5-1 to TRBJ1-1; 8 nucleotides match TRBD1. With 2 bases clipped from V and 6 bases from J, the junction kept 9 bases outside the gene matches. The length of the CDR3 is 15 residues. Germline lookup yields CDR1 SGHRS and CDR2 YFSETQ. This CDR3 reads CASSFSGGDFSEAFF. CDR3 DNA: TGCGCCAGCAGCTTCTCAGGGGGCGATTTCTCTGAAGCTTTCTTT.

The rearrangement links TRBV5-1 to TRBJ2-2; the match to TRBD1 covers 12 bases. The CDR3 is made up of 15 amino acids. Germline CDR1 is SGHRS and CDR2 is YFSETQ. With 3 bases clipped from V and 8 bases from J, the junction kept 5 bases outside the gene matches. DNA of the CDR3: TGCGCCAGCAGCTACCGGGACAGGGGGCTAGGGGAGCTGTTTTTT. Protein: CASSYRDRGLGELFF.

V and J are TRBV10-1 and TRBJ1-2; 7 positions match TRBD1. Germline values: CDR1 WNHNN, CDR2 SYGVQD (reference sequence). This CDR3 contains 13 residues. V was clipped by 3 bases and J by 6 bases; unmatched bases: 4. The CDR3 sequence is CASSDRQGDGYTF. CDR3 sequence (DNA): TGCGCCAGCAGTGACCGACAGGGCGATGGCTACACCTTC.

J is TRBJ2-3 and V is TRBV5-1, with TRBD2 matching 9 bases. Germline V CDR1 and CDR2: SGHRS, YFSETQ. The length of the CDR3 is 16 residues. The ends lost 5 bases at V and 4 bases at J; junction bases unmatched: 11. CDR3 nucleotides: TGCGCCAGCAGATCCCTATTGCGGGGGGGCTCAGATACGCAGTATTTT. Amino acids: CASRSLLRGGSDTQYF.